This T cell receptor (beta chain) comes out of a study of patients and donors after allogeneic stem cell transplantation. The CDR3 covers 13 residues. Germline CDR1 is SGHRS and CDR2 is YFSETQ. The V and J ends lost 4 bases and 8 bases respectively, with 15 bases between them. TCRdb reprocessed the RT-PCR reads with MiXCR, giving one entry per CDR3 protein. The sample lists approximately 37,000 distinct CDR3 sequences, about 30% occurring once. This TCR derives from a human donor who was either an allogeneic HSCT recipient or a stem cell or donor lymphocyte infusion donor (not recorded which). It is not recorded whose cells these are; they may come from a transplant donor. The V and J genes are TRBV5-1 and TRBJ1-2, with a weak D call TRBD1 (6 bases). The specimen sequenced was blood, either unsorted or a sorted T cell fraction (not recorded which). CDR3 loop: CASSPGQLDGYTF. The CDR3 coding sequence is TGCGCCAGCAGCCCCGGACAGCTTGACGGCTACACCTTC.